The rows below give T cell receptor beta chains drawn from one sample of a study of PD-L1 blockade in urothelial cancer. The data were produced by immunoSEQ multiplex PCR, yet TCRdb's version contains in-frame clones alone and is incomplete. The top ten hold roughly 3.5% of the sample, which has around 130,000 clones, approximately 88% seen once. Sequencing was performed on PBMCs, taken around atezolizumab (anti-PD-L1) treatment. These receptors were collected from a man aged 50-59 years with urothelial cancer. The CDR3 runs from the conserved cysteine through the conserved F or W.

>TRBJ1-1|TRBV5-1
CASSPGQPNTEAFF
>TRBJ2-1|TRBV7-6
CASSFSHYNNEQFF
>TRBJ2-7|TRBV5-1
CASSFRGGPSYEQYF
>TRBJ2-7|TRBV28
CASRRTSGINEQYF
>TRBJ2-3|TRBV2
CASRGLRGGTDTQYF
>TRBJ2-2|TRBV28
CASSLAPNTGELFF
>TRBJ2-5|TRBV18
CASSPMGRAETQYF
>TRBJ1-3|TRBV28
CASSLSGGAGNTIYF
>TRBJ2-1|TRBV15
CASGVSGRTSGNEQFF
>TRBJ1-1|TRBV11-2
CASSLDGGGSGNTEAFF
>TRBJ1-6|TRBV6-5
CASSYSGGQGRSPLHF
>TRBJ1-5|TRBV5-1
CASSLGSGGNQPQHF
>TRBJ1-1|TRBV5-6
CASSLIALGGRFGTEAFF
>TRBJ1-1|TRBV19
CASSIDMGASAEAFF
>TRBJ2-7|TRBV4-2
CASSQGYSGSRDSYEQYF
>TRBJ1-2|TRBV27
CASGKNTGFGYTF
>TRBJ2-3|TRBV4-1
CASSPMLTSGVVDTQYF
>TRBJ2-6|TRBV7-9
CASSLKSSGANVLTF
>TRBJ2-2|TRBV19
CASSIGDRVAGELFF
>TRBJ1-2|TRBV15
CATSRAEGASGYTF
>TRBJ1-4|TRBV13
CASSLGPSSAATNEKLFF
>TRBJ2-3|TRBV6-6
CASSPSLTGTDTQYF
>TRBJ2-3|TRBV5-5
CASSLVSGGRDTQYF
>TRBJ2-5|TRBV10-3
CAISESNSGGETQYF
>TRBJ1-1|TRBV9
CASSVGGVSTEAFF
>TRBJ2-2|TRBV19
CASSKLRTGGVLLKNTGELFF
>TRBJ2-7|TRBV28
CASSVGDNLREQYF
>TRBJ1-6|TRBV28
CASSLGDSPLHF
>TRBJ2-5|TRBV28
CASNRGLETQYF
>TRBJ1-3|TRBV29-1
CSVVQGYGGNTIYF
>TRBJ2-2|TRBV30
CAWSVLGGLTGELFF
>TRBJ1-1|TRBV18
CASSPAGSNTEAFF
>TRBJ1-1|TRBV28
CASSKGGVRGAFF
>TRBJ2-2|TRBV29-1
CSVEDLINIQGTGELFF
>TRBJ2-7|TRBV7-9
CASSLELAKYEQYF
>TRBJ2-3|TRBV30
CAWSVPSASPGETDTQYF
>TRBJ2-1|TRBV6-5
CASSYFQGGAYNEQFF
>TRBJ1-1|TRBV7-9
CASSLASELNTEAFF
>TRBJ2-5|TRBV4-2
CASSQAAGVGETQYF
>TRBJ2-1|TRBV4-1
CASSQVHGLGGRQFF
>TRBJ2-1|TRBV10-3
CAISEQGLAGYNEQFF
>TRBJ1-3|TRBV19
CASSIRSPGNTIYF
>TRBJ2-7|TRBV6-1
CASSDRGYGYEQYF
>TRBJ1-2|TRBV4-1
CASSRQGTGDGTF
>TRBJ2-4|TRBV7-8
CASSLTVVQGVFKGNIQYF
>TRBJ1-5|TRBV7-9
CASSLYNFADRGRQPQHF
>TRBJ2-1|TRBV19
CASSPSGNSYNEQFF
>TRBJ2-3|TRBV9
CASSLHEGADTQYF
>TRBJ1-1|TRBV27
CASSLNADTEAFF
>TRBJ2-3|TRBV2
CASSVASSGSGIDTQYF
>TRBJ2-7|TRBV13
CASSQGLAGGPEQYF
>TRBJ2-7|TRBV20-1
CSVKGAEQYF
>TRBJ1-1|TRBV28
CASRSGNTEAFF
>TRBJ2-7|TRBV7-2
CASSLGAGQASYEQYF
>TRBJ1-5|TRBV2
CASSNSQSNQPQHF